In its sample, the clone carrying this TCR beta chain was seen a few times. Its target is unknown. With 7 bases removed from V and 2 bases from J, the gap between germline ends came to 12 bases. Germline-derived CDR1 and CDR2 are MNHNS and SASEGT. There are 13 residues in the CDR3. The entry originates in a study of early T cells in non-severe SARS-CoV-2 infection. Study-wide background: Sequencing targeted bulk RNA from unsorted whole blood, leaving chains unpaired.

Separate cDNA molecules each had unique molecular identifiers attached to them. TCRdb re-called the 5' RACE reads through MiXCR, storing one row per CDR3 protein. The sample records some 40,000 distinct CDR3 sequences, less than 5% being singletons. Study results and limitations: Anti-spike CD8 specificities were favored by VDJdb matching, whose results missed private and CD4 specificities.

This sequence was found in an adult who was a healthcare worker with PCR-confirmed SARS-CoV-2 infection or an uninfected control (not recorded which). The J gene is TRBJ2-7, the V gene TRBV6-1, with a tentative D call TRBD1 (5 bases). Sequencing was done on a sample of whole blood. The chain's CDR3 is CASTDLDTYEQYV. The CDR3 DNA reads TGTGCCAGCACCGACCTGGACACCTACGAGCAGTACGTC.